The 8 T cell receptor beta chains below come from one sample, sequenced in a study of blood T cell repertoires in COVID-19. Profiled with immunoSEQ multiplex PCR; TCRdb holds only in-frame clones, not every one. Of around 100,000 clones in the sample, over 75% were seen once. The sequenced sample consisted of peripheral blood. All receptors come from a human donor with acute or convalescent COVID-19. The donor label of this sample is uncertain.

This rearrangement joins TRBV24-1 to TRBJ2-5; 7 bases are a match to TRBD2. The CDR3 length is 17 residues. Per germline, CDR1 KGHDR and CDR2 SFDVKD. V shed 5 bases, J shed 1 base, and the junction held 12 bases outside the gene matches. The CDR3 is CATSALEGGSFQETQYF. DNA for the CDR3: TGTGCCACCAGTGCTCTCGAGGGAGGGTCGTTCCAAGAGACCCAGTACTTC.

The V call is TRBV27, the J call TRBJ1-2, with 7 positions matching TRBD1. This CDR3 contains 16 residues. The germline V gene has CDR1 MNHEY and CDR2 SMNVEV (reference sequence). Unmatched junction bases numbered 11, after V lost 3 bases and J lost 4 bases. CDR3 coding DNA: TGTGCCAGCAGTTTTTGGGGGAACAGGGGAAGCTATGGCTACACCTTC. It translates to CASSFWGNRGSYGYTF.

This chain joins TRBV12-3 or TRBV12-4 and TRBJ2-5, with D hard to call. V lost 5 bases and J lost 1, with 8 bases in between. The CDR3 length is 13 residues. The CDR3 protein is CASSPQVQETQYF. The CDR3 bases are TGTGCCAGCAGTCCGCAGGTCCAAGAGACCCAGTACTTC.

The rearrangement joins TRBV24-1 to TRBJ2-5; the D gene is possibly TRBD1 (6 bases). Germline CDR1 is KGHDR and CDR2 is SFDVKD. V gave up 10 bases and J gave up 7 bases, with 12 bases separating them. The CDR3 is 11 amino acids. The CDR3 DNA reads TGTGCCACGAACAGGGAAGGGACCCAGTACTTC. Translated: CATNREGTQYF.

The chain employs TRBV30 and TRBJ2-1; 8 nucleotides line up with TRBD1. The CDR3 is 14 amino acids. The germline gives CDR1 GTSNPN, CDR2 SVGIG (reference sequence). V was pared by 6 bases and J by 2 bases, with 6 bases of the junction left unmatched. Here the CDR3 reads CACHQGAPYNEQFF. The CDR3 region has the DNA TGTGCCTGCCACCAGGGGGCCCCCTACAATGAGCAGTTCTTC.

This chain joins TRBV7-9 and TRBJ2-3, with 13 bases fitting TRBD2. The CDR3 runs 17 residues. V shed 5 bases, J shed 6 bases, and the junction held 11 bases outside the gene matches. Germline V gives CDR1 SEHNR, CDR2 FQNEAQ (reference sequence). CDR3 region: CASSQLAGGRSSDTQYF. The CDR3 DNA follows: TGTGCCAGCAGCCAACTAGCGGGGGGGCGAAGTTCGGATACGCAGTATTTT.

The CDR3 coding sequence is TGTGCCAGCAATCCCAGGTTTGGATTCTCACCCCTCCACTTT. It yields the protein CASNPRFGFSPLHF. V gene TRBV7-2 combines with J gene TRBJ1-6, with D unresolved. The germline V and J ends were trimmed by 7 bases and 10 bases, with 17 bases remaining between them. From germline, CDR1 is SGHTA and CDR2 FQGNSA. The length of the CDR3 is 14 residues. Full variable domain (outside the CDR3, taken from reference TRBV7-2 and TRBJ1-6): GAGVSQSPSNKVTEKGKDVELRCDPISGHTALYWYRQSLGQGLEFLIYFQGNSAPDKSGLPSDRFSAERTGGSVSTLTIQRTQQEDSAVYLCASNPRFGFSPLHFGNGTRLTVT.

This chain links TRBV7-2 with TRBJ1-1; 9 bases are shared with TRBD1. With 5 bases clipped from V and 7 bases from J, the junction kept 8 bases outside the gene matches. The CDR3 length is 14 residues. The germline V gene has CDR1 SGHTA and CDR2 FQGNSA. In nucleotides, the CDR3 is TGTGCCAGCAGCCCGTCGGACAGGGGACTTGAAGCTTTCTTT. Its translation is CASSPSDRGLEAFF. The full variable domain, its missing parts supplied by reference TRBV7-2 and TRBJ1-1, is GAGVSQSPSNKVTEKGKDVELRCDPISGHTALYWYRQSLGQGLEFLIYFQGNSAPDKSGLPSDRFSAERTGGSVSTLTIQRTQQEDSAVYLCASSPSDRGLEAFFGQGTRLTVV.